The following is a TCR beta chain sequence with its context. V shed 5 bases, J shed 3 bases, and the junction held 3 bases outside the gene matches. Germline V gives CDR1 MDHEN, CDR2 SYDVKM. The CDR3 is 13 amino acids. This specimen comes from a study of blood T cell repertoires in COVID-19. Study-wide background: The United States, Italy and Spain supplied acute and convalescent COVID-19 samples. The cDNA or gDNA used as material had been derived from T cells, B-cell-depleted T cells, or PBMCs.

Per the original methods: Using reference gene primer amplification, nucleated cell counts were estimated. Assay used: immunoSEQ multiplex PCR; TCRdb lists only in-frame clones, some missing. V, J and clone size are those of that table, while D and trimming were read from the DNA. The repertoire holds 15,000 to 20,000 clones, with 85% as singletons. The sequencing sample was made of peripheral blood. The chain is built from TRBV28 and TRBJ1-1; the match to TRBD1 covers 7 bases. This TCR was recovered from an older man with acute or convalescent COVID-19. CDR3 residues: CASSLTGDTEAFF. CDR3 in DNA: TGTGCCAGCAGTCTCACAGGGGACACTGAAGCTTTCTTT.